The TCR beta chain under discussion was sequenced for a study of PD-L1 blockade in urothelial cancer. Sequenced by immunoSEQ multiplex PCR; TCRdb stores in-frame clones only, minus some. The sample shows approximately 100,000 clones, around 93% of them seen only once. CDR1 and CDR2 from the germline V gene are GTSNPN and SVGIG (reference sequence). Trimming removed 0 bases from V and 2 bases from J; junction bases left unmatched: 7. The CDR3 loop spans 17 amino acids. The chain combines TRBV30 with TRBJ1-5; 10 nucleotides match TRBD1. This TCR was recovered from a woman of 80 years or more with urothelial cancer. This specimen was PBMCs, taken around atezolizumab (anti-PD-L1) treatment. The CDR3 protein is CAWSVRTGGRGNQPQHF. CDR3 bases: TGTGCCTGGAGTGTAAGGACAGGGGGGAGAGGCAATCAGCCCCAGCATTTT.